Listed below are T cell receptor beta chains from one sample, sequenced in a study. TCRdb re-called the 5' RACE reads with MiXCR, one entry per CDR3 protein. The sample shows tens of thousands of distinct CDR3 sequences, 28% of them seen only once. Sequenced input: naive CD4+ T cells sorted from blood. These receptors were obtained from a female donor with breast cancer. The CDR3 runs from the conserved cysteine through the conserved F or W. The D gene is left open where the match is weak. Size tells how often a clone was seen (once, few, many) or the class of an expanded clone, and some rows leave it out.

J gene	clone size	D gene	V gene	CDR3 DNA	CDR3 protein
TRBJ1-3	NA	NA	TRBV6-2/TRBV6-3	TGTGCCAGCAGTCTCCCAGACAGCTTCTCTGGAAACACCATATATTTT	CASSLPDSFSGNTIYF
TRBJ1-2	few	NA	TRBV10-3	TGTGCCATCAGTGCCCCTGGGACCCTGAGTGACTATGGCTACACCTTC	CAISAPGTLSDYGYTF
TRBJ1-1	many	TRBD1	TRBV29-1	TGCAGCGTTGCGACAGGGGTGAACACTGAAGCTTTCTTT	CSVATGVNTEAFF
TRBJ2-1	once	NA	TRBV28	TGTGCCAGCAGTTTAACTAGCATATACTCCTACAATGAGCAGTTCTTC	CASSLTSIYSYNEQFF
TRBJ2-5	NA	TRBD2	TRBV5-1	TGCGCCAGCAGCCAGACTAGCGGGAGGGGAAAGACCCAGTACTTC	CASSQTSGRGKTQYF
TRBJ2-2	NA	TRBD2	TRBV4-2	TGTGCCAGCAGCCAAGCGTCTAGAGCGGGAGGGGAGCTGTTTTTT	CASSQASRAGGELFF
TRBJ2-7	NA	NA	TRBV6-5	TGTGCCAGCAGTTACTCTAGACGGACTTTAACCTACGAGCAGTACTTC	CASSYSRRTLTYEQYF
TRBJ2-7	NA	NA	TRBV28	TGTGCCAGCAGGGACGCCGCCTACGAGCAGTACTTC	CASRDAAYEQYF
TRBJ1-1	many	TRBD1	TRBV5-1	TGCGCCAGCAGCCGGGGACAGGGCTACACTGAAGCTTTCTTT	CASSRGQGYTEAFF
TRBJ1-1	NA	NA	TRBV6-5	TGTGCCAGCGGGCACCGCCCCGGGAGGCCGAACACTGAAGCTTTCTTT	CASGHRPGRPNTEAFF
TRBJ2-7	many	NA	TRBV20-1	TGCAGTGCGCCGGCTGACGGGTCCGAGCAGTACTTC	CSAPADGSEQYF
TRBJ1-6	few	TRBD1	TRBV6-5	TGTGCCAGCAGTTTAGGCAGGGGGAATTCACCCCTCCACTTT	CASSLGRGNSPLHF
TRBJ2-5	NA	NA	TRBV20-1	TGCAGTGCTAGCTCGGGACAAAGAGAGACCCAGTACTTC	CSASSGQRETQYF
TRBJ1-5	NA	TRBD1	TRBV30	TGTGCCTGGAGTGCGTGGGACAGGGTTTCAGGTCAGCCCCAGCATTTT	CAWSAWDRVSGQPQHF
TRBJ1-1	NA	NA	TRBV6-1	TGTGCCAGCACAAAACAGGGGAACACTGAAGCTTTCTTT	CASTKQGNTEAFF
TRBJ2-1	NA	NA	TRBV20-1	TGCAGTGCTAGCTCTATCGGGCGGTGGGGCTCCTACAATGAGCAGTTCTTC	CSASSIGRWGSYNEQFF
TRBJ1-2	NA	NA	TRBV12-3/TRBV12-4	TGTGCCAGCAGTAATCGGAACTATGGCTACACCTTC	CASSNRNYGYTF
TRBJ2-1	many	NA	TRBV7-8	TGTGCCAGCAGCTCCCGGGGGTTACTACAGTTCTTC	CASSSRGLLQFF
TRBJ1-2	NA	NA	TRBV7-2	TGTGCCAGCAGCCCCCGGGGAGGGGTGATCTATGGCTACACCTTC	CASSPRGGVIYGYTF
TRBJ2-1	NA	NA	TRBV6-5	TGTGCCAGGGCAGCGGTGAGGGGGGCGCGCCTGAATGAGCAGTTCTTC	CARAAVRGARLNEQFF
TRBJ1-1	many	TRBD1	TRBV20-1	TGCAGTGCTAGGTTACAGGGGGACACTGAAGCTTTCTTT	CSARLQGDTEAFF
TRBJ2-1	NA	NA	TRBV25-1	TGTGCCAGCAGTGAATCTACAGGGAGCGGGCGGTCGGGCTACAATGAGCAGTTCTTC	CASSESTGSGRSGYNEQFF
TRBJ2-7	once	NA	TRBV4-1	TGCGCCAGCAGCCAAGGAGGATTAGGTACAGGCAACTACGAGCAGTACTTC	CASSQGGLGTGNYEQYF
TRBJ2-3	few	NA	TRBV6-5	TGTGCCAGCAGTTTTACTCTTAGCACAGATACGCAGTATTTT	CASSFTLSTDTQYF
TRBJ1-1	few	NA	TRBV12-3/TRBV12-4	TGTGCCAGCAGAGTAAGTTACACTGAAGCTTTCTTT	CASRVSYTEAFF
TRBJ1-5	NA	NA	TRBV25-1	TGTGCCAGCAGTGATAGGGGTGAGAGCAATCAGCCCCAGCATTTT	CASSDRGESNQPQHF
TRBJ2-7	NA	NA	TRBV20-1	TGCAGTGCTAGAACACCCGGTGCAAAAGACGAGCAGTACTTC	CSARTPGAKDEQYF